This record concerns one T cell receptor (beta chain) sequence. The data stem from a study of radiotherapy plus CTLA-4 blockade in lung cancer. Profiling relied on immunoSEQ multiplex PCR, and the TCRdb table lists in-frame clones only, not all of them. The data show around 95,000 clones, about 83% seen once. The CDR3 has 15 amino acids. After removal of 8 bases from V and 3 bases from J, the junction contained 6 bases not matched to a gene. Germline CDR1 and CDR2: SGHAT and FQDESV (reference sequence). Sequenced material: peripheral blood, taken from a patient treated with radiotherapy plus ipilimumab. This receptor was taken from a human donor with non-small cell lung cancer who had stable disease on radiotherapy plus ipilimumab. The chain recombines TRBV11-1 with TRBJ2-1; 11 bases fit TRBD2. DNA of the CDR3: TGTGCCAGCTCGAGGGGGACTAGCGGCTACAATGAGCAGTTCTTC. Amino acid sequence: CASSRGTSGYNEQFF.